This T cell receptor (beta chain) was identified in a study of T-cell reconstitution after alpha-beta-depleted transplantation in children. Study-wide results and limits: Most T-cell counts and diversity one year after the transplant came from T cells that were newly produced. Several patients had high TCRbeta diversity at day 60; it came from surviving recipient T cells and thymic progenitors. Several hundred graft clones that had expanded were reportedly the source of alpha-beta T cells about two months after transplant.

A word on this clonotype: What it recognizes is unknown.

J lost 5 bases, V lost 5 bases, and 9 bases had no gene match. CDR1 SEHNR and CDR2 FQNEAQ come from the germline V gene (reference sequence). The CDR3 length is 15 residues. This sample's TCRbeta library carried unique molecular identifier barcodes. TCRdb analysed the PCR reads with MiXCR anew, one entry per CDR3 protein. The sample includes about 160,000 distinct CDR3 sequences, around 10% seen only once; the top ten take approximately 13%. This chain connects TRBV7-9 to TRBJ2-1; 7 bases are a match to TRBD2. The sequence was collected from a boy younger than 10 with acute myeloid leukemia, due to receive a stem cell transplant. The input for sequencing was PBMCs, taken before TCRalphabeta/CD19-depleted stem cell transplant. CDR3 protein: CASSPRRGWNNEQFF. CDR3 bases: TGTGCCAGCAGCCCCAGGCGGGGGTGGAACAATGAGCAGTTCTTC.